The clone carrying this T cell receptor beta chain was counted a few times. Its antigen is still unknown. This sample stems from a study of CD8 T cells in ankylosing spondylitis. Overall study findings and caveats: Ankylosing spondylitis blood appeared to be characterized by a TCR beta motif of under ten highly homologous variants.

Trimming cost V 6 bases and J 2 bases; bases outside gene matches: 7. There are 14 residues in the CDR3. TCRdb called the 5' RACE reads again in MiXCR, with one record for every CDR3 protein. The repertoire holds 670,000 or so distinct CDR3 sequences, with over 15% as singletons. Sequenced input: blood, either unsorted or a sorted T cell fraction (not recorded which). The TCR originated in a male donor with ankylosing spondylitis. The chain links TRBV12-3 or TRBV12-4 to TRBJ2-7; 7 positions match TRBD1. CDR3 sequence: CASRSTGATYEQYF. The CDR3 bases are TGTGCCAGCAGATCCACAGGGGCCACCTACGAGCAGTACTTC.